The 27 T cell receptor beta chains below were found in one sample sequenced in a study of control samples from healthy donors and cancer patients (TCRdb year 2020). The method was the immunoSEQ multiplex PCR assay. TCRdb obtained this table from immuneACCESS and retained in-frame rearrangements with V and J assigned. These tables miss some clones; where compared with another copy, unresolved V genes account for less than half of the shortfall, and the remainder is unexplained. Counted in this sample were some 130,000 clones; approximately 89% of them appeared once. In total, the top ten clones hold roughly 3.2% of the sample. The sample comprised blood. The source of these receptors is a middle-aged man in good health.

The chain combines TRBV28 with TRBJ1-6; no firm D call. CDR1 and CDR2 (germline): MDHEN, SYDVKM. The CDR3 has 12 amino acids. V lost 3 bases and J 7 bases, leaving 4 bases between the germline ends. The DNA of the CDR3 is TGTGCCAGCAGTTTGGTAAATTCACCCCTCCACTTT. Translating gives CASSLVNSPLHF.

CDR3 nucleotides: TGTGCCAGCAGGGGGACAGGGGGATCTTACGAGCAGTACTTC. Protein: CASRGTGGSYEQYF. This chain uses TRBV2 with TRBJ2-7, with 11 bases matching TRBD1. This CDR3 region has 14 residues. J lost 4 bases, V lost 6 bases, and 5 bases had no gene match. Germline CDR1 and CDR2: SNHLY and FYNNEI.

This chain joins TRBV7-3 and TRBJ1-1, with D tentatively TRBD1 (5 bases). Germline CDR1 and CDR2: SGHTA and FQGTGA. Deletions cut 4 bases from V and 1 base from J, with 10 bases between. The CDR3 contains 14 residues. CDR3 coding DNA: TGTGCCAGCAGCTCCTATGGGGGGAACACTGAAGCTTTCTTT. Translated, it gives CASSSYGGNTEAFF. The full variable domain, completed using reference TRBV7-3 and TRBJ1-1, is GAGVSQTPSNKVTEKGKYVELRCDPISGHTALYWYRQSLGQGPEFLIYFQGTGAADDSGLPNDRFFAVRPEGSVSTLKIQRTERGDSAVYLCASSSYGGNTEAFFGQGTRLTVV.

This sequence joins TRBV7-2 and TRBJ2-1, with 10 positions matching TRBD1. CDR1 SGHTA and CDR2 FQGNSA come from the germline V gene. The CDR3 has 16 amino acids. V shed 5 bases and J 6 bases; nucleotides not matched to a gene: 10. CDR3 region: CASSLSGTGVANEQFF. As DNA, the CDR3 is TGTGCCAGCAGCCTCTCCGGGACAGGGGTCGCCAATGAGCAGTTCTTC. The full variable domain, rest sourced from reference TRBV7-2 and TRBJ2-1, is GAGVSQSPSNKVTEKGKDVELRCDPISGHTALYWYRQSLGQGLEFLIYFQGNSAPDKSGLPSDRFSAERTGGSVSTLTIQRTQQEDSAVYLCASSLSGTGVANEQFFGPGTRLTVL.

The chain employs TRBV10-3 and TRBJ1-1; D call uncertain. The V end was cut by 5 bases, the J end by 1 base, with 8 bases between. Germline V gene data show CDR1 as ENHRY and CDR2 as SYGVKD. The CDR3 runs to 13 residues. The CDR3 sequence is CAISQKSNTEAFF. CDR3 nucleotides: TGTGCCATCAGTCAGAAATCGAACACTGAAGCTTTCTTT.

This chain links TRBV6-5 with TRBJ2-3; 7 bases agree with TRBD2. CDR3 length: 14 residues. Per germline, CDR1 MNHEY and CDR2 SVGAGI. With 4 bases clipped from V and 3 bases from J, the junction kept 4 bases outside the gene matches. The CDR3 DNA is TGTGCCAGCAGTTCTGCGGGGGTGACAGATACGCAGTATTTT. It encodes CASSSAGVTDTQYF.

The rearrangement uses TRBV12-5 and TRBJ1-5; D uncertain. V lost 1 base to trimming and J lost 4 bases, with 2 bases between them. CDR3 length equals 12 residues. CDR1 and CDR2 (germline): LGHNT, FRNRAP. The CDR3 sequence is CASGLENQPQHF. Written as DNA, the CDR3 is TGTGCTAGTGGTTTGGAAAATCAGCCCCAGCATTTT.

There are a few counts of this clone. V usage is TRBV7-2 and J usage is TRBJ2-7; D is perhaps TRBD1 (5 bases). This CDR3 has 15 residues. Trimming shortened V by 5 bases and J by 2 bases, and 16 bases separated the two germline ends. The germline gives CDR1 SGHTA, CDR2 FQGNSA. This CDR3 is CASSPTEGAPYEQYF. The CDR3 region has the DNA TGTGCCAGCAGCCCGACTGAAGGGGCTCCCTACGAGCAGTACTTC.

J is TRBJ1-1 and V is TRBV9, with D perhaps TRBD1 (6 bases). From germline, CDR1 is SGDLS and CDR2 YYNGEE. The length of the CDR3 is 15 residues. V lost 0 bases to trimming and J lost 1 base, with 10 bases between them. The CDR3 nucleotides are TGTGCCAGCAGCGTAGCGGACAGACAGAACACTGAAGCTTTCTTT. Amino acids: CASSVADRQNTEAFF.

The genes are TRBV5-1 and TRBJ2-7; TRBD1 matches at 7 bases. V was clipped by 5 bases and J by 5 bases; unmatched bases: 7. CDR1 is SGHRS, CDR2 YFSETQ, per germline. This CDR3 has 13 amino acids. This chain's CDR3 is CASSRDRVDEQYF. The CDR3 nucleotides read TGCGCCAGCAGTCGTGACAGGGTCGACGAGCAGTACTTC. Complete variable domain (other parts from reference TRBV5-1 and TRBJ2-7): KAGVTQTPRYLIKTRGQQVTLSCSPISGHRSVSWYQQTPGQGLQFLFEYFSETQRNKGNFPGRFSGRQFSNSRSEMNVSTLELGDSALYLCASSRDRVDEQYFGPGTRLTVT.

This CDR3 is CATKAAGSNQPQHF. The DNA for the CDR3 is TGTGCCACCAAAGCCGCAGGTAGCAATCAGCCCCAGCATTTT. The chain couples TRBV6-5 to TRBJ1-5; D unresolved. Trimming pared 10 bases from V and 0 bases from J, leaving 13 bases between. This CDR3 is 14 amino acids long. Germline V gene lookup returns CDR1 MNHEY and CDR2 SVGAGI.

The V and J genes are TRBV5-6 and TRBJ1-3; 10 nucleotides line up with TRBD1. CDR1 SGHDT and CDR2 YYEEEE come from the germline V gene. With V trimmed by 3 bases and J by 12 bases, 3 bases remained unmatched. This CDR3 region has 12 residues. The CDR3 DNA reads TGTGCCAGCAGCTACGGACAGGGGGTCATATATTTT. Translation: CASSYGQGVIYF.

The chain couples TRBV7-3 to TRBJ2-1, with 11 bases identical to TRBD2. This CDR3 is 13 amino acids long. Germline CDR1 and CDR2: SGHTA and FQGTGA. V lost 5 bases to trimming and J lost 8 bases; unmatched junction nucleotides: 2. The CDR3 DNA reads as TGTGCCAGCAGCCCGGGACTAGCGGATGAGCAGTTCTTC. This gives the protein CASSPGLADEQFF.

This rearrangement joins TRBV28 to TRBJ2-7, with D perhaps TRBD1 (6 bases). V was cut by 4 bases and J by 0 bases, with 13 bases left in between. Germline assignment: CDR1 MDHEN and CDR2 SYDVKM. This CDR3 is 15 amino acids long. For the CDR3, the DNA is TGTGCCAGCAGTTCAGGGGAGAGGAGCTCCTACGAGCAGTACTTC. Encoded protein: CASSSGERSSYEQYF. Based on the CDR3 plus reference TRBV28 and TRBJ2-7, the full variable domain is DVKVTQSSRYLVKRTGEKVFLECVQDMDHENMFWYRQDPGLGLRLIYFSYDVKMKEKGDIPEGYSVSREKKERFSLILESASTNQTSMYLCASSSGERSSYEQYFGPGTRLTVT.

The V and J genes are TRBV3-1 (or the pseudogene TRBV3-2) and TRBJ1-6; no clear D gene. CDR3 length: 13 amino acids. Per germline, CDR1 LGHDT and CDR2 YNNKEL (reference sequence). V lost 3 bases and J lost 11, with 11 bases in between. The CDR3, as DNA: TGTGCCAGCAGCCATAGATCTCTGGCACCCCTCCACTTT. It specifies CASSHRSLAPLHF.

Here the CDR3 reads CASSQEQDSYQPQHF. Here the CDR3 DNA reads TGCGCCAGCAGCCAAGAGCAGGACAGCTATCAGCCCCAGCATTTT. This rearrangement joins TRBV4-1 to TRBJ1-5; tentatively, D is TRBD1 (6 bases). The ends were cut back, 0 bases at V and 5 bases at J, with 11 bases in the middle. The germline V gene encodes CDR1 MGHRA and CDR2 YSYEKL. The CDR3 length is 15 residues.

The J gene is TRBJ2-2, the V gene TRBV9, with unresolved D. The CDR3 runs to 15 residues. Per germline, CDR1 SGDLS and CDR2 YYNGEE. V was trimmed by 4 bases and J by 1 base, leaving 11 bases between them. This chain's CDR3 is CASSPQMWNTGELFF. The DNA of the CDR3 is TGTGCCAGCAGCCCCCAGATGTGGAACACCGGGGAGCTGTTTTTT.

The chain uses TRBV7-8 and TRBJ2-3; D perhaps matches TRBD2 (6 bases). The CDR3 runs to 15 residues. Germline V gene sequence: CDR1 SGHVS, CDR2 FQNEAQ. Trimming stripped 5 bases from V and 2 bases from J, with 14 bases between. CDR3 region: CASSPRGTHTDTQYF. The CDR3 DNA sequence: TGTGCCAGCAGCCCCCGGGGGACCCACACAGATACGCAGTATTTT.

The rearrangement joins TRBV20-1 to TRBJ1-3; D call uncertain. The CDR3 extends over 11 amino acids. Germline CDR1 reads DFQATT; CDR2 reads SNEGSKA (reference sequence). CDR3 in DNA: TGCGGAATCCTCCAGCCGGACACCATATATTTT. The encoded protein is CGILQPDTIYF.

The chain links TRBV27 to TRBJ1-1; 7 bases map to TRBD1. Germline CDR1 MNHEY, CDR2 SMNVEV (reference sequence). V trimming: 7 bases; J trimming: 1 base; junction bases outside the gene matches: 6. The CDR3 extends over 14 amino acids. CDR3 sequence reads: CASIQQGRNTEAFF. CDR3 sequence (DNA): TGTGCCAGCATACAACAGGGGCGGAACACTGAAGCTTTCTTT.

V and J are TRBV19 and TRBJ2-6; D gene unclear. Germline loops: CDR1 LNHDA, CDR2 SQIVND (reference sequence). Trimming took off 6 bases at V and 4 bases at J, with 10 bases between the two ends. The CDR3 spans 14 residues. CDR3 in amino acids: CASRPGSGANVLTF. The CDR3 DNA follows: TGTGCCAGTAGGCCCGGGTCCGGGGCCAACGTCCTGACTTTC.

V gene TRBV11-3 combines with J gene TRBJ2-3; D is perhaps TRBD1 (6 bases). CDR3 size: 14 residues. V was clipped by 5 bases and J by 0 bases, with 9 bases between them. Germline V lookup: CDR1 SGHNT, CDR2 YENEEA. The DNA of the CDR3 is TGTGCCAGCAGCCCGGGACATAGCACAGATACGCAGTATTTT. Its protein product is CASSPGHSTDTQYF.

The genes are TRBV13 and TRBJ1-1, with D possibly being TRBD1 (6 bases). Between the trimmed V and J ends, which lost 5 bases and 1 base, there was a span of 14 bases. This CDR3 is built from 15 residues. In germline, CDR1 is PRHDT, CDR2 FYEKMQ (reference sequence). The DNA of the CDR3 is TGTGCCAGCAGCCAGCGGGGGCCGGAGAACACTGAAGCTTTCTTT. It yields the protein CASSQRGPENTEAFF.

The CDR3 is CASSADRKHNEQFF. The CDR3 DNA is TGTGCCAGCAGTGCCGACAGGAAACACAATGAGCAGTTCTTC. J is TRBJ2-1 and V is TRBV2; TRBD1 is a possible D gene (6 bases). The CDR3 is 14 amino acids. V dropped 4 bases and J dropped 5 bases, with 12 bases sitting between them. Germline assignment: CDR1 SNHLY and CDR2 FYNNEI.

J is TRBJ2-3 and V is TRBV11-3; no reliable D call. The CDR3 covers 16 residues. CDR1 is SGHNT and CDR2 is YENEEA in the germline V gene. The V and J ends lost 1 base and 0 bases respectively, with 11 bases between them. The CDR3 loop is CASSLGLERSTDTQYF. CDR3 sequence (DNA): TGTGCCAGCAGCTTAGGTCTTGAACGTAGCACAGATACGCAGTATTTT.

This chain links TRBV30 with TRBJ1-6; D is unclear. Germline CDR1 and CDR2: GTSNPN and SVGIG (reference sequence). Deletions cut 3 bases from V and 5 bases from J, with 8 bases between. The CDR3 runs 13 residues. The CDR3 DNA is TGTGCCTGGAGCGGGATCAATAATTCACCCCTCCACTTT. Translated: CAWSGINNSPLHF.

The V call is TRBV19, the J call TRBJ2-7; a possible D gene is TRBD1 (6 bases). The length of the CDR3 is 15 residues. Germline V gene sequence: CDR1 LNHDA, CDR2 SQIVND (reference sequence). The V end lost 7 bases, the J end lost 6 bases, and 22 bases lay between the germline ends. The CDR3 coding sequence is TGTGCCAGTACTCCCACAGGGAGCAATATCGGCGAGCAGTACTTC. It yields the protein CASTPTGSNIGEQYF.